The sample holds one count of the clone carrying this T cell receptor beta chain. Its specificity is not known. The data derive from a study of glioma-infiltrating T cells. General study points: Only very few CDR3 sequences appeared in both tissue and blood. Non-neoplastic patients had below-expected tissue-blood divergence, while all gliomas exceeded expectation.

CDR3 length equals 15 residues. The V gene lost 0 bases and the J gene lost 9 bases, with 18 bases spanning the gap. Germline V CDR1 and CDR2: SGHRS, YFSETQ. Using RNA template, CDR3s of TCR alpha and beta were amplified with iRepertoire arm-PCR. For one-step reverse transcription and amplification, about 85-400 ng of tissue mRNA or PBMC total RNA was used. TCRdb reanalysed the multiplex PCR reads using MiXCR and keeps one entry per CDR3 protein. Of more than 100,000 distinct CDR3 sequences in the sample, about 28% were seen once. The receptor comes from a human donor with low-grade glioma or glioblastoma, undergoing nonglioma brain surgery, or in good health (not recorded which). V is TRBV5-1 and J is TRBJ1-1; D gene ambiguous. Sequencing was carried out using glioma tissue, nonneoplastic brain tissue, or PBMCs (not recorded which). CDR3 nucleotide sequence: TGCGCCAGCAGCTTGGATGCGAGAATGAGGACTAAAGCTTTCTTT. It translates to CASSLDARMRTKAFF.